This T cell receptor (beta chain) was identified in a study of blood T cell repertoires in COVID-19. For the study at large: From T cells, B-cell-depleted T cells, or PBMCs came the material, which was cDNA or gDNA.

Germline V CDR1 and CDR2: SQVTM, ANQGSEA. This CDR3 contains 13 residues. Trimming cost V 2 bases and J 6 bases, with 13 bases left between them. Using immunoSEQ multiplex PCR, the repertoire was profiled, and TCRdb retains in-frame clones only, with some absent. This sample has about 370,000 clones, with 70% to 90% found just once. The receptor was isolated from a woman between 25 and 40 years old with COVID-19, enrolled during active disease. The specimen sequenced was peripheral blood. The chain links TRBV29-1 to TRBJ1-2; D possibly corresponds to TRBD1 (5 bases). In nucleotides, the CDR3 is TGCAGCGTTGAAACTCCAGGGTTGGATGGCTACACCTTC. As protein: CSVETPGLDGYTF.